This section outlines one T cell receptor (beta chain) sequence together with its context. No cognate antigen has been identified for it. Base qualities are not recorded, but no much larger clone differs from it by a single base. From the germline V gene (reference sequence), CDR1 is DFQATT and CDR2 is SNEGSKA. The trim is 0 bases for V and 5 bases for J, with a gap of 11 bases between the germline ends. The CDR3, from cysteine to phenylalanine, totals 13 residues. The retained sequence is limited to the CDR3, 39 bases, with the frame set at the first base. This entry comes from a study of response to subunit inactivated influenza vaccine (dated by TCRdb to 2016 to 2019). Broadly, across the study: Deep quantitative T cell receptor repertoire profiling was used in the study to track responses to a trivalent subunit inactivated influenza vaccine. Broader findings and caveats from the paper: The authors suggested that each seasonal influenza vaccination may recruit only a limited number of new T cells.

Library preparation employed RT-PCR. These reads were obtained on an Illumina HiSeq 2500. The public reads were reprocessed in TCRdb via fastp at Q25 and MiXCR, keeping in-frame beta chains. Rows merge per CDR3 protein into single entries with the most common DNA and genes. This sample lists a few hundred thousand distinct CDR3 sequences; around a fifth were detected once. The ten largest make up more than 8.5% of the sample. The specimen was PBMCs from blood, collected 21 months after vaccination. The sequence links TRBV20-1 to TRBJ2-7; no D gene can be assigned with confidence. This receptor was identified in a man aged 50 to 69 who received an inactivated influenza vaccine. Donor details come from another sample of the same person, matched by shared clones. CDR3 reads: CSARDLLSHEQYF. The base sequence is TGCAGTGCTAGAGATTTGTTATCGCACGAGCAGTACTTC.